This T cell receptor beta chain was retrieved from a study of cytomegalovirus exposure and HLA in healthy donors. Study-level points and caveats: In presence/absence analyses, roughly uniform sequencing depth across donors was assumed.

The PCR used 60 Vbeta and 13 Jbeta primers. Only in-frame clones appear in the TCRdb table, and some are missing; sequencing was by immunoSEQ multiplex PCR. The profile covers roughly 150,000 clones, with roughly 81% appearing a single time and less than 2.5% taken by the ten largest. V gave up 4 bases and J gave up 0 bases; unmatched junction bases: 2. The V gene's germline CDR1 is MDHEN and CDR2 SYDVKM. This CDR3 contains 15 residues. With respect to this clone: Antigen: not known.

The sequence was obtained from a woman between 18 and 29 years old in good health and CMV-seronegative. The sample taken for sequencing was PBMCs. The gene calls are TRBV28 and TRBJ2-7; TRBD2 matches at 11 bases. DNA for the CDR3: TGTGCCAGCAGTTCGACTAGCGGGAACTCCTACGAGCAGTACTTC. Its protein product is CASSSTSGNSYEQYF.